Listed below are T cell receptor beta chains from one sample, sequenced in a study of T-cell reconstitution after alpha-beta-depleted transplantation in children. From the PCR reads, TCRdb called clonotypes with MiXCR, one entry per CDR3 protein. The table records hundreds of thousands of distinct CDR3 sequences, about 12% of them present only once. Sequences were derived from PBMCs from the stem cell graft donor, sampled from the stem cell graft. These receptors were obtained from a human donor who donated a stem cell graft to a child with acute lymphoblastic leukemia. Each CDR3 is given with its conserved first and last residue. Size is stated for part of the rows, as once, few or many counts, or as a class when the clone is expanded.

j_call v_call clone_size cdr3_aa
TRBJ1-1 TRBV4-3 many CASSQAHTNTEAFF
TRBJ1-5 TRBV7-2 many CASSMEGINQPQHF
TRBJ2-1 TRBV2 many CASRDRVAYNEQFF
TRBJ2-3 TRBV28 many CASSPTTDGNTQYF
TRBJ1-6 TRBV25-1 many CASSPLHTGQGPSHSPLHF
TRBJ1-1 TRBV20-1 many CSARDGSGYTEAFF
TRBJ2-2 TRBV7-8 many CASSRLARETGELFF
TRBJ1-5 TRBV7-9 many CASSPGRINQPQHF
TRBJ2-7 TRBV7-2 few CASSTGGANYEQYF
TRBJ2-3 TRBV3-1 few CASSQTIAGGPTDTQYF
TRBJ1-1 TRBV7-8 few CASSLDTGVMNTEAFF
TRBJ2-7 TRBV20-1 many CSASPTYEQYF
TRBJ1-2 TRBV20-1 many CSATGDPGRDYGYTF
TRBJ1-2 TRBV9 many CASSVAAARFLGQGYTF
TRBJ1-1 TRBV20-1 many CSSAGQAALSTEAFF
TRBJ2-2 TRBV30 many CAWSVVDSNTGELFF
TRBJ1-6 TRBV7-2 many CASSSGTNSPLHF
TRBJ2-1 TRBV20-1 many CSAELSGSSYNEQFF
TRBJ2-5 TRBV5-5 many CASSFEAALQETQYF
TRBJ2-1 TRBV5-1 NA CASSLAQGANEQFF
TRBJ1-1 TRBV20-1 NA CSVGLGANTEAFF
TRBJ2-1 TRBV5-5 many CASSLLLAGREQFF
TRBJ2-2 TRBV7-8 many CASSPGTARGNTGELFF
TRBJ1-5 TRBV15 many CATRPDRPRRDQPQHF